This record looks at one T cell receptor (beta chain) sequence and its context. The CDR3 is 14 residues long. Trimming shortened V by 1 base and J by 6 bases, and 7 bases separated the two germline ends. The germline V gene has CDR1 SGHTA and CDR2 FQGNSA. The data belong to a study of blood T cell repertoires in COVID-19. Study context: The study drew acute and convalescent COVID-19 samples from the United States, Italy and Spain. In each case, the material was cDNA or gDNA derived from T cells, B-cell-depleted T cells, or PBMCs.

Per the original data handling: Nucleated cell number was recorded as an estimate derived from reference gene primer amplification. Libraries were prepared by immunoSEQ multiplex PCR; TCRdb keeps only in-frame clonotypes and omits some of them. V and J calls and clone size come straight from that table; D and trimming were deduced from the DNA. This table holds about 25,000 clones, roughly 91% found once. The TCR was taken from a man aged 45-60 years with active COVID-19. Input material: peripheral blood. This chain uses TRBV7-2 with TRBJ1-6; D unclear. The CDR3 region has the DNA TGTGCCAGCAGCTTAGGGTCGGTTAATTCACCCCTCCACTTT. This gives the protein CASSLGSVNSPLHF.